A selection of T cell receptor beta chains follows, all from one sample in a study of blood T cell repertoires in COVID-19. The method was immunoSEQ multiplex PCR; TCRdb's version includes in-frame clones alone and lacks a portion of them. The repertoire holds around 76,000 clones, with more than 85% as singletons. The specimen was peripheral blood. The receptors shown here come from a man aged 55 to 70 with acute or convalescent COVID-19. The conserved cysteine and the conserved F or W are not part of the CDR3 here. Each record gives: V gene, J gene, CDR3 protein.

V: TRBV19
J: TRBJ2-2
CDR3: ASRGPELVTGELF

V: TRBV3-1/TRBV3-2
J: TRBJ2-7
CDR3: ASSQVGLGGSEQY

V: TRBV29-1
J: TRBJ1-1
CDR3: SVAGGGTEAF

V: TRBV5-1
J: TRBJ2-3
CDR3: ASSLRGLGTDTQY

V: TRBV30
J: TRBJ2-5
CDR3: AWTGAYQETQY

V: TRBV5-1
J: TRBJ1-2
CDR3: ASSLAREGYGYT

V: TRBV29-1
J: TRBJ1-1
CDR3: SVDVSGQPNTEAF

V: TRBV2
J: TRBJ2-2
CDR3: ASGMATGTGELF

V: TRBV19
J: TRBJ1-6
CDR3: ASSTRTGTGANSPLH

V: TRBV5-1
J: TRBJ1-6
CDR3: ASSGRTLSNSPLH

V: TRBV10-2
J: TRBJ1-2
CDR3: ASRGTGGSGYT

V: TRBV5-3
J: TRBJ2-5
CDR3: ARSLGTSEEETQY

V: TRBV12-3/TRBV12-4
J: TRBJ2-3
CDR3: ASSLFSNTQY

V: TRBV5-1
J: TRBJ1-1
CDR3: ASSLAPTGVNTEAF

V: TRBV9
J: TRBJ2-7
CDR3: ASSPGTSGYEQY

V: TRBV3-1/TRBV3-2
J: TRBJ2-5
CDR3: ASSQDLRGRFQETQY

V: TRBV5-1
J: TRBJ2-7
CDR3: ASSLSTAGEREQY

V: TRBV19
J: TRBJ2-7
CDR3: ASSTSSGGYEQY

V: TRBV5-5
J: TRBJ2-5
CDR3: ASSLTLPTGTAQETQY

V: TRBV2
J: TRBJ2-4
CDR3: ASSEAQGPPTQY

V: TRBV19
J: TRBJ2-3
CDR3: ASSPTRDTQY

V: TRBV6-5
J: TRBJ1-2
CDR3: ASSYSETAIYGYT

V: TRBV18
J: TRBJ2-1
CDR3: ASSPIREGEQF